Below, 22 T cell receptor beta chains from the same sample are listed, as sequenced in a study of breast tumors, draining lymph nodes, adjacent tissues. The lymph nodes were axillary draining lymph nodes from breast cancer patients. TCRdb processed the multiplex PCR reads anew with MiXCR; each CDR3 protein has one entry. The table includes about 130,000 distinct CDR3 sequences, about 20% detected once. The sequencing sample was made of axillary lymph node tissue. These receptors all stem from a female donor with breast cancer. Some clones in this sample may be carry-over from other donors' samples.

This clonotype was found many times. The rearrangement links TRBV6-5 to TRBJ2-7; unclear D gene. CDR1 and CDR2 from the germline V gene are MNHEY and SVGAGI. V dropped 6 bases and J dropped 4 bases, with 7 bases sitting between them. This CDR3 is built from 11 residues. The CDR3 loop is CASSGLYEQYF. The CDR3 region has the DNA TGTGCCAGCAGCGGCCTATACGAGCAGTACTTC.

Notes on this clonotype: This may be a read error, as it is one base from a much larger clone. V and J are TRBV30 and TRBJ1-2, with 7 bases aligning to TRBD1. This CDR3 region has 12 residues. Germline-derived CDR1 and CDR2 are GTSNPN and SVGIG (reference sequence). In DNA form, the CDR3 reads TGTGCCAGGAGAGGAGGACAGGTTTACTACACCTTC. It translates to CARRGGQVYYTF.

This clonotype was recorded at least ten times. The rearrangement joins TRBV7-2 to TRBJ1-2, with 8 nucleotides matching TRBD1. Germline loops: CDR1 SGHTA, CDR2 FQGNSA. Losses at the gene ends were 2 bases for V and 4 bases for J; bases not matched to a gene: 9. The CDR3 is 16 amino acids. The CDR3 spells CASSLLGRGQGYGYTF. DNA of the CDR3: TGTGCCAGCAGCTTACTGGGCAGGGGGCAAGGCTATGGCTACACCTTC.

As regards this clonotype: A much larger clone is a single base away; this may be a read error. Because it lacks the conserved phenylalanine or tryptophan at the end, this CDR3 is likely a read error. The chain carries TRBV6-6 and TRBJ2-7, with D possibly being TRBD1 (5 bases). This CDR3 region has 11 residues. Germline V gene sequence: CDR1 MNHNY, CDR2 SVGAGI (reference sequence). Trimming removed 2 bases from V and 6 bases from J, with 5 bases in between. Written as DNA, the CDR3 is TGTGCCAGCAGTTACAGGGGCGAGCAGTACTCC. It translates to CASSYRGEQYS.

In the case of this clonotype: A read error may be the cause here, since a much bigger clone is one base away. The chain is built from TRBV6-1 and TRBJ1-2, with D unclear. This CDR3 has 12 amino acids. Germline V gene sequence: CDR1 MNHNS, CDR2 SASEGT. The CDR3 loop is CASSEVGYGCTF. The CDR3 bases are TGTGCCAGCAGTGAAGTGGGGTATGGCTGCACCTTC.

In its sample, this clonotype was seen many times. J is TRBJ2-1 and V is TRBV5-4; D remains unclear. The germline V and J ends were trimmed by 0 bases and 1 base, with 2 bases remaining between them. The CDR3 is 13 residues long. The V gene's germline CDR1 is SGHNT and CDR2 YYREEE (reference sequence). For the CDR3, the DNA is TGTGCCAGCAGCTTGGGATCCTACAATGAGCAGTTCTTC. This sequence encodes CASSLGSYNEQFF.

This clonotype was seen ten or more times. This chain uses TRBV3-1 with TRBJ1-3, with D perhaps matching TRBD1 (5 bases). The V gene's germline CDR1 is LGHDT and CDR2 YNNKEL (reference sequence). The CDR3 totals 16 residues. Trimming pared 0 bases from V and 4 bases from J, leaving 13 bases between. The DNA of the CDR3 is TGTGCCAGCAGCCAAGATCCCGACAGTCGGGGAAACACCATATATTTT. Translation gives CASSQDPDSRGNTIYF.

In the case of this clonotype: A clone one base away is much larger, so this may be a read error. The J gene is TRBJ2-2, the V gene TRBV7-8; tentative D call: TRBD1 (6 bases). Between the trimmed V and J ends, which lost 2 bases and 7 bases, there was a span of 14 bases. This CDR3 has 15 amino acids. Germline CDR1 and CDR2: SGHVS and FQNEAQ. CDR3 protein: CASSLSAGAGGELFF. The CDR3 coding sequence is TGTGCCAGCAGCTTATCGGCAGGGGCCGGCGGGGAGCTGTTTTTT.

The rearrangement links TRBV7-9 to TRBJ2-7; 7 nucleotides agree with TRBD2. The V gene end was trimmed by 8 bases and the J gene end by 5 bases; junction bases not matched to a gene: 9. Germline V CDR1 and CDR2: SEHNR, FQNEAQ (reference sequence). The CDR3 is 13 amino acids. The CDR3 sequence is CASGRASGHEQYF. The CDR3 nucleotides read TGTGCCAGCGGGAGGGCTAGTGGCCACGAGCAGTACTTC.

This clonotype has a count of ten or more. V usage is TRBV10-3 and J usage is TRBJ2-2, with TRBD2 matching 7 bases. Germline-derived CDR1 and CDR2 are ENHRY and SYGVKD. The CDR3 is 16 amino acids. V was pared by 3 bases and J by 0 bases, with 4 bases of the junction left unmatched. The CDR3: CAISETSASNTGELFF. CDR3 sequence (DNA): TGTGCCATCAGTGAAACTAGCGCGTCGAACACCGGGGAGCTGTTTTTT.

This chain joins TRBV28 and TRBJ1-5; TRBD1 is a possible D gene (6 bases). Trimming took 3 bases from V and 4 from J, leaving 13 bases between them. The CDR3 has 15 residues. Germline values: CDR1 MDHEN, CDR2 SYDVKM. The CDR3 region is CASSFLDRKNQPQHF. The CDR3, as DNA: TGTGCCAGCAGTTTCTTAGACAGGAAAAATCAGCCCCAGCATTTT.

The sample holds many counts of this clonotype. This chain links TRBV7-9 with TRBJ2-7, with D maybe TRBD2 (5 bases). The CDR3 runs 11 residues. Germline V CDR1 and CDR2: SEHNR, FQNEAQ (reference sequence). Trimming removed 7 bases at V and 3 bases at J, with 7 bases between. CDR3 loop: CASTAGYEQYF. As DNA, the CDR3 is TGTGCCAGCACGGCGGGCTACGAGCAGTACTTC.

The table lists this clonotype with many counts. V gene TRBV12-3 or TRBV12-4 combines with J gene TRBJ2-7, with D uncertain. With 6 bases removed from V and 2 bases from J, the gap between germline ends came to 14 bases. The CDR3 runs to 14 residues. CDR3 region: CASSPGVFPYEQYF. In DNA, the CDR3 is TGTGCCAGCAGCCCAGGAGTTTTTCCCTACGAGCAGTACTTC.

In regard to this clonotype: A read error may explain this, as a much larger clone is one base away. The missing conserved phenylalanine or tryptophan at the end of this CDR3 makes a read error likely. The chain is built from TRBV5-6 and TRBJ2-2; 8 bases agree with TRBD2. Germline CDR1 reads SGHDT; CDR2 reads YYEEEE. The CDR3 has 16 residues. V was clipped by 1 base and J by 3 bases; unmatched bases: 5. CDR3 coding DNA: TGTGCCAGCAGCTTGATGGCGGGAGGTTACACCGGGGAGCTGTTTTCT. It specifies CASSLMAGGYTGELFS.

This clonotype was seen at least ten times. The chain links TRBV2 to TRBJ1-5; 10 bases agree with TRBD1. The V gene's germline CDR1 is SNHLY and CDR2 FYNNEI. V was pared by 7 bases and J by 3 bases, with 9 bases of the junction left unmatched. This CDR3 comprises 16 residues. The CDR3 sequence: CASKWGTGATNQPQHF. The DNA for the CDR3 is TGTGCCAGCAAATGGGGGACAGGGGCCACCAATCAGCCCCAGCATTTT.

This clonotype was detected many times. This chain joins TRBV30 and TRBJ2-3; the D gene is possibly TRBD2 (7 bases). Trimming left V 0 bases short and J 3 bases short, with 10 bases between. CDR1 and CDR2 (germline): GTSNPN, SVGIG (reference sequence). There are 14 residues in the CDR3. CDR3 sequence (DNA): TGTGCCTGGAGTGTTAGGGGGGGGACAGATACGCAGTATTTT. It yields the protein CAWSVRGGTDTQYF.

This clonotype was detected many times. This CDR3 is CSARVPSGLYQETQYF. DNA of the CDR3: TGCAGTGCTAGAGTGCCCTCGGGTTTGTACCAAGAGACCCAGTACTTC. The chain uses TRBV20-1 and TRBJ2-5; D remains unclear. Germline assignment: CDR1 DFQATT and CDR2 SNEGSKA (reference sequence). This CDR3 comprises 16 residues. Trimming left V 1 base short and J 0 bases short, with 15 bases between.

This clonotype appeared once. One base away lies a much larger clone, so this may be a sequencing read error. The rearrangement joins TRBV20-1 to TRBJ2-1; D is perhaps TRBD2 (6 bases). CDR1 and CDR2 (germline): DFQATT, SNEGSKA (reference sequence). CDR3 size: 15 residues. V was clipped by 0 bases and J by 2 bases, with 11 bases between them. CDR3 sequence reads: CSARDTGRTYNEQFF. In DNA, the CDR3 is TGCAGTGCTAGAGATACGGGGAGGACCTACAATGAGCAGTTCTTC.

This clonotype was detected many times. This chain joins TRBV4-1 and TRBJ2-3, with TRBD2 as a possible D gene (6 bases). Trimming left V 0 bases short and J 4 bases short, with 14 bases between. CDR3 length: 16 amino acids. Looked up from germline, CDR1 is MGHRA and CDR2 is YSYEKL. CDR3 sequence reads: CASSQDKAERADTQYF. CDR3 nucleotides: TGCGCCAGCAGCCAAGATAAGGCGGAGCGGGCAGATACGCAGTATTTT.

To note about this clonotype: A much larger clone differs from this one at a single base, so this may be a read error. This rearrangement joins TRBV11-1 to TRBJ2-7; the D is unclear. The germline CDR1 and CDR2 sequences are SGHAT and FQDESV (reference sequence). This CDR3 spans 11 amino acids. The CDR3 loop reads CASSLGPMRLF. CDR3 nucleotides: TGTGCCAGCAGCTTAGGTCCGATGAGGCTCTTC.

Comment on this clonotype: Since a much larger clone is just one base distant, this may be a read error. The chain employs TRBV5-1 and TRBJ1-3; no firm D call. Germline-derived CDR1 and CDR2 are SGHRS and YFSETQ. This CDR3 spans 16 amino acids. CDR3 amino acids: CTSSPWEASSGNTIYF. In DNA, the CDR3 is TGCACCAGCAGCCCCTGGGAGGCGAGCTCTGGAAACACCATATATTTT.

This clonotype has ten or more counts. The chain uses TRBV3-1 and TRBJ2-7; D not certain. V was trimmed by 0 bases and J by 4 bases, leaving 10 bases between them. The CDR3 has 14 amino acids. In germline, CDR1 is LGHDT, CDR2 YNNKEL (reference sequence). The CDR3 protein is CASSQDLSRYEQYF. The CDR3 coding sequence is TGTGCCAGCAGCCAAGATCTTAGTAGGTACGAGCAGTACTTC.